This T cell receptor beta chain was profiled in a study of cytomegalovirus exposure and HLA in healthy donors. Overall study context: The roughly 130 validation repertoires used the same platform as the approximately 670 first-cohort repertoires (as reported by a later analysis). General study findings and limits: Generally TCR sequences proved uncommon, though certain public TCRs appeared in numerous donors. The tendency of first-cohort TCR clusters to co-occur in the roughly 130 validation repertoires emerged from a later analysis.

CDR3 size: 13 residues. Germline V CDR1 and CDR2: SGHDT, YYEEEE. Trimming removed 0 bases from V and 11 bases from J, with 9 bases in between. A remark on this clone: The target antigen is unknown.

The donors were in the approximately 120-subject validation cohort; that cohort was separate from the roughly 660-subject first cohort. The repertoire was sequenced with immunoSEQ multiplex PCR; TCRdb's copy has only in-frame clones and lacks some. Among roughly 64,000 clones listed, 90% to 95% were seen once. This TCR came from a woman in her late teens or twenties in good health and CMV-seropositive. Material: PBMCs. V usage is TRBV5-6 and J usage is TRBJ1-6, with no clear D. The CDR3 reads CASSLEVGAPLHF. The CDR3 DNA sequence: TGTGCCAGCAGCTTGGAAGTTGGAGCACCCCTCCACTTT.